This T cell receptor (beta chain) originates from a study of cytomegalovirus exposure and HLA in healthy donors. This clone was seen just once. The junction had 5 bases not matched to a gene; V was cut back by 3 bases and J by 2 bases. CDR1 is SGDLS and CDR2 is YYNGEE in the germline V gene. CDR3 length: 14 amino acids. Data came from immunoSEQ multiplex PCR; TCRdb stores just in-frame clones and leaves some out. Here the sample spans about 310,000 clones, roughly 90% being singletons. This clonotype was sampled from a young man in good health and CMV-seronegative. The sample taken for sequencing was PBMCs. The genes are TRBV9 and TRBJ2-7, with TRBD2 matching 7 bases. The CDR3 loop is CASSAGGNPYEQYF. The DNA of the CDR3 is TGTGCCAGCAGCGCGGGGGGTAACCCCTACGAGCAGTACTTC.